This TCR beta chain was obtained from a study of cytomegalovirus exposure and HLA in healthy donors. Study conclusions and caveats: Sequencing likely generated an artifact that appeared as a cluster of highly shared sequence variants.

PCR employed 60 Vbeta and 13 Jbeta primers. Profiled with immunoSEQ multiplex PCR; TCRdb holds only in-frame clones, not every one. This table has approximately 110,000 clones, over 65% appearing once. A remark on this clone: The antigen remains undetermined.

This receptor was identified in a man in his forties in good health and CMV-seropositive. Sequenced: PBMCs.

The CDR3 region is CASSRTVADTQYF. CDR3 coding DNA: TGTGCCAGCAGCAGGACAGTTGCCGATACGCAGTATTTT. The chain recombines TRBV9 with TRBJ2-3, with a possible D match to TRBD1 (6 bases). The CDR3 spans 13 residues. Germline values: CDR1 SGDLS, CDR2 YYNGEE. V lost 4 bases, J lost 6 bases, and 12 bases lay in between.